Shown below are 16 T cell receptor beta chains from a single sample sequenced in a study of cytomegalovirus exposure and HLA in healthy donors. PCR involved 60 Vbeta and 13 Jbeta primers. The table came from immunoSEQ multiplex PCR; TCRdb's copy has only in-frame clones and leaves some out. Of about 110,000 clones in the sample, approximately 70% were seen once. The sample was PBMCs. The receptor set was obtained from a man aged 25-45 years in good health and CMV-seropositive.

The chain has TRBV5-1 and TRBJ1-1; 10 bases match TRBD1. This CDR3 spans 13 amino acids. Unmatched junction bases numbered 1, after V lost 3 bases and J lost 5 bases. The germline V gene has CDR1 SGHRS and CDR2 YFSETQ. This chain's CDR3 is CASSWGQGTEAFF. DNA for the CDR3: TGCGCCAGCAGCTGGGGACAGGGGACTGAAGCTTTCTTT.

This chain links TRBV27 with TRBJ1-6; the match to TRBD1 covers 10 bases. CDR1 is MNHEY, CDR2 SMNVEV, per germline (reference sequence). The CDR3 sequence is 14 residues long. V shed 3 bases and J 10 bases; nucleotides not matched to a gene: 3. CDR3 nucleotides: TGTGCCAGCAGTTTGGGGACAGGGGAATCACCCCTCCACTTT. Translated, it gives CASSLGTGESPLHF.

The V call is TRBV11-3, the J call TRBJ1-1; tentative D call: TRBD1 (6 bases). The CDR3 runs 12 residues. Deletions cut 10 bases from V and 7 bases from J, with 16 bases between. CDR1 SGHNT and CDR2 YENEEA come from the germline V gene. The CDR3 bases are TGTGCCATCGAGGGGGAAATGGGTGAAGCTTTCTTT. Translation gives CAIEGEMGEAFF.

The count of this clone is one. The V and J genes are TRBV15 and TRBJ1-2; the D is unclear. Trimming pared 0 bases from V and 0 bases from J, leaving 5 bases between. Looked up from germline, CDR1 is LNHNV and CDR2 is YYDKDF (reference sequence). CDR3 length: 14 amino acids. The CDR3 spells CATSRDSSNYGYTF. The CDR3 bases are TGTGCCACCAGCAGAGATAGTTCTAACTATGGCTACACCTTC.

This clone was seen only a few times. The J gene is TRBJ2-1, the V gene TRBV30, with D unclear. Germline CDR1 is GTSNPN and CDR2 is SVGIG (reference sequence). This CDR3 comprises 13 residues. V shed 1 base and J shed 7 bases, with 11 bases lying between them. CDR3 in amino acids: CAWSDYYSNEQFF. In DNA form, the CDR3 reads TGTGCCTGGAGTGACTACTACTCTAATGAGCAGTTCTTC.

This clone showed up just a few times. CDR3 nucleotides: TGTGCCAGCAGCGATAGCGGGAAACGGAGTGAGCAGTTCTTC. Translation gives CASSDSGKRSEQFF. The V call is TRBV6-5, the J call TRBJ2-1; TRBD2 agrees at 8 bases. This CDR3 spans 14 amino acids. Germline CDR1 reads MNHEY; CDR2 reads SVGAGI. The J segment lost 9 bases and the V segment lost 6 bases, leaving 10 bases of the junction unmatched.

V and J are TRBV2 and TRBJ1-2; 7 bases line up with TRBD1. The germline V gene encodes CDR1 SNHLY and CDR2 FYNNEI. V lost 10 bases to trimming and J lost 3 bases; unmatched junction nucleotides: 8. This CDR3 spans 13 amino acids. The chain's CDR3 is CATGRGPYYGYTF. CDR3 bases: TGTGCCACCGGGAGGGGGCCTTACTATGGCTACACCTTC. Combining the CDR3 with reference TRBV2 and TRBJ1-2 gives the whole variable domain EPEVTQTPSHQVTQMGQEVILRCVPISNHLYFYWYRQILGQKVEFLVSFYNNEISEKSEIFDDQFSVERPDGSNFTLKIRSTKLEDSAMYFCATGRGPYYGYTFGSGTRLTVV.

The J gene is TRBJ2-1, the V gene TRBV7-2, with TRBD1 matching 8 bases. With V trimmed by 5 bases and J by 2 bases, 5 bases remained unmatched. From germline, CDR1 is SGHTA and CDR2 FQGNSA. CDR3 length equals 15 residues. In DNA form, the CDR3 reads TGTGCCAGCAGCCCTCGGACAGGGACCTACAATGAGCAGTTCTTC. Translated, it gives CASSPRTGTYNEQFF.

The chain's CDR3 is CATSRDLVSNYGYTF. In DNA form, the CDR3 reads TGTGCCACCAGCAGAGACTTAGTATCGAACTATGGCTACACCTTC. The rearrangement joins TRBV15 to TRBJ1-2; D call uncertain. Germline V gene data show CDR1 as LNHNV and CDR2 as YYDKDF (reference sequence). Trimming removed 0 bases from V and 2 bases from J, with 10 bases in between. The CDR3 has 15 residues.

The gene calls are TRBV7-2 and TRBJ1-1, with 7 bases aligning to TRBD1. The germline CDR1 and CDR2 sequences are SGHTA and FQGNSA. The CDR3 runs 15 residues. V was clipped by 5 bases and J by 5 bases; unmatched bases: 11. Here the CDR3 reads CASSLQGGTGTEAFF. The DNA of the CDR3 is TGTGCCAGCAGCCTTCAGGGGGGCACGGGGACTGAAGCTTTCTTT.

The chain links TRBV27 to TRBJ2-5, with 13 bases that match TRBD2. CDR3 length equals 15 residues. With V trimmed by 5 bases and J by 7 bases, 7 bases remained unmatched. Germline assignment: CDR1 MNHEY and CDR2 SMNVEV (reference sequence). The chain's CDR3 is CASSPQTSGGVTQYF. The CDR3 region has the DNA TGTGCCAGCAGTCCCCAAACTAGCGGGGGGGTGACCCAGTACTTC.

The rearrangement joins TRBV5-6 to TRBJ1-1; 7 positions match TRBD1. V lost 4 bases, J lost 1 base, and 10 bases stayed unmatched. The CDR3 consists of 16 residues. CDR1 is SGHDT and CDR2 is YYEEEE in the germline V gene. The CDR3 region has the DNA TGTGCCAGCAGCCCTGGCATGGGACAGAGGAACACTGAAGCTTTCTTT. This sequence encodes CASSPGMGQRNTEAFF.

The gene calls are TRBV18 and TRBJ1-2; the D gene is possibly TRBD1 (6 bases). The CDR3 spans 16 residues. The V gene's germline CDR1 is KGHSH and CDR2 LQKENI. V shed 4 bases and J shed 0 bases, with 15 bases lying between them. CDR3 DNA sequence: TGTGCCAGCTCACAATACACAGGGTCTACTAACTATGGCTACACCTTC. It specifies CASSQYTGSTNYGYTF.

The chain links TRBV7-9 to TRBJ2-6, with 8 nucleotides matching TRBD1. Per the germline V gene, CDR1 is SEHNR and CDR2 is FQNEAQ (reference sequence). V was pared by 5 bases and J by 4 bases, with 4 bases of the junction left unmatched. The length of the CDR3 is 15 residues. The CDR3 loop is CASSRTGSGANVLTF. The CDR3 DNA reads TGTGCCAGCAGCCGGACAGGGTCGGGGGCCAACGTCCTGACTTTC.

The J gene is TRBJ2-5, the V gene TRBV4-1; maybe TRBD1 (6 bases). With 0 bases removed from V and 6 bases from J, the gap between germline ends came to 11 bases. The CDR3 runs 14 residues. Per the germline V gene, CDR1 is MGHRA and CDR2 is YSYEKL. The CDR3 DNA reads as TGCGCCAGCAGCCAAGAGGGGGCCAGGAAGACCCAGTACTTC. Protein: CASSQEGARKTQYF.

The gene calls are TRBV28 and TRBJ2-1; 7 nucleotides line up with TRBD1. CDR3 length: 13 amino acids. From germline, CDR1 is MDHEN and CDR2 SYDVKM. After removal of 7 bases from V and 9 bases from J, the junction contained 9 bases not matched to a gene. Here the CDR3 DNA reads TGTGCCAGCACCTCATTCAGGGGGAGTGAGCAGTTCTTC. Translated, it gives CASTSFRGSEQFF. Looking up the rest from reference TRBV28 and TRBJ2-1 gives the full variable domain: DVKVTQSSRYLVKRTGEKVFLECVQDMDHENMFWYRQDPGLGLRLIYFSYDVKMKEKGDIPEGYSVSREKKERFSLILESASTNQTSMYLCASTSFRGSEQFFGPGTRLTVL.